The rows below give T cell receptor beta chains drawn from one sample of a study of PD-1 blockade in classical Hodgkin lymphoma. Repertoires were generated with immunoSEQ multiplex PCR, while TCRdb's copy carries only in-frame clones and drops some. Of 64,000 or so clones in the sample, around nine tenths were seen once. Sequences were derived from peripheral blood mononuclear cells (PBMCs), sampled before the fourth cycle of nivolumab. Every receptor here comes from a human donor with classical Hodgkin lymphoma. Each CDR3 is given with its conserved first and last residue. D genes are given only for firm matches. Some rows have no size entry. The others give once, few or many, or a class for an expanded clone.

j_call v_call clone_size d_call cdr3_aa cdr3_nt
TRBJ2-3 TRBV28 - - CASTSRGYTDTQYF TGTGCCAGCACTTCCCGGGGCTACACAGATACGCAGTATTTT
TRBJ1-3 TRBV10-3 once TRBD1 CAISGTGPSSGNTIYF TGTGCCATCAGTGGGACAGGTCCTAGCTCTGGAAACACCATATATTTT
TRBJ1-1 TRBV21-1 - - CASSKGTGTLLMNTEAFF TGTGCCAGCAGCAAAGGCACAGGGACTCTTCTCATGAACACTGAAGCTTTCTTT
TRBJ2-3 TRBV6-5 - TRBD1 CASRTGGRADTQYF TGTGCCAGCAGGACAGGGGGTAGGGCAGATACGCAGTATTTT
TRBJ2-5 TRBV5-1 - - CARSEVLAGLSDQETQYF TGCGCCAGAAGCGAGGTTCTCGCGGGCCTATCAGACCAAGAGACCCAGTACTTC
TRBJ2-1 TRBV5-4 - - CASRTGGGPDNEQFF TGTGCCAGCAGGACCGGTGGGGGGCCCGACAATGAGCAGTTCTTC
TRBJ2-2 TRBV29-1 - TRBD1 CSGGDRGQIGELFF TGCAGCGGTGGGGACAGGGGGCAAATCGGGGAGCTGTTTTTT
TRBJ2-5 TRBV6-5 - - CASSYVIGSREETQYF TGTGCCAGCAGTTACGTTATCGGGAGTAGGGAAGAGACCCAGTACTTC
TRBJ2-7 TRBV10-3 - TRBD2 CAINRGGPVYEQYF TGTGCCATCAATAGGGGAGGGCCCGTCTACGAGCAGTACTTC
TRBJ2-3 TRBV5-1 - TRBD2 CASNSREGRRDTQYF TGCGCCAGCAACAGCCGGGAGGGCCGAAGAGATACGCAGTATTTT
TRBJ1-2 TRBV7-9 - - CASRKGALVYGHTF TGTGCCAGCAGGAAAGGGGCGCTAGTCTATGGCCACACCTTC
TRBJ2-1 TRBV13 once TRBD2 CASRRSGGAGEQFF TGTGCCAGCAGGCGTAGCGGGGGGGCCGGTGAGCAGTTCTTC
TRBJ2-5 TRBV10-3 - TRBD2 CAISGGLVETQYF TGTGCCATCAGTGGGGGACTAGTTGAGACCCAGTACTTC
TRBJ2-1 TRBV7-3 - - CASSPTGYYNEQFF TGTGCCAGCAGCCCGACTGGATACTACAATGAGCAGTTCTTC
TRBJ1-6 TRBV19 few - CASSIDLQNSPLHF TGTGCCAGTAGTATAGATCTGCAGAATTCACCCCTCCACTTT
TRBJ2-7 TRBV7-8 - - CASTTQVQREQYF TGTGCCAGCACCACACAGGTCCAGCGCGAGCAGTACTTC
TRBJ2-5 TRBV7-9 - TRBD1 CASSRTGNFETQYF TGTGCCAGCAGCCGGACAGGAAATTTTGAGACCCAGTACTTC
TRBJ1-2 TRBV28 - TRBD1 CASRPDWTGGWLGYTF TGTGCCAGCAGACCCGACTGGACAGGGGGATGGCTTGGCTACACCTTC
TRBJ2-7 TRBV6-5 - - CASSYPDGGGVGEQYF TGTGCCAGCAGTTACCCTGACGGAGGGGGGGTGGGCGAGCAGTACTTC
TRBJ2-5 TRBV7-9 - - CASSSPRSSETQYF TGTGCCAGCAGCTCCCCCCGATCATCAGAGACCCAGTACTTC
TRBJ1-1 TRBV29-1 - - CSVVISRWAEAFF TGCAGCGTTGTAATCAGTCGGTGGGCTGAAGCTTTCTTT
TRBJ1-1 TRBV19 - - CASTPQGRRGTEAFF TGTGCCAGTACCCCGCAGGGGCGTCGGGGGACTGAAGCTTTCTTT
TRBJ2-7 TRBV4-1 - TRBD2 CASSQDRGTSRYF TGCGCCAGCAGCCAAGATCGAGGGACTAGTCGGTACTTC
TRBJ1-1 TRBV2 - - CASSVRQNTEAFF TGTGCCAGCAGTGTTCGGCAGAACACTGAAGCTTTCTTT
TRBJ2-7 TRBV7-2 once - CASSLALLPYEQYF TGTGCCAGCAGCTTAGCACTACTCCCGTACGAGCAGTACTTC
TRBJ1-1 TRBV28 - - CASTGRTEAFF TGTGCCAGCACCGGGCGGACTGAAGCTTTCTTT
TRBJ2-2 TRBV10-3 - - CATHLGTGGELFF TGTGCCACCCACCTCGGAACGGGCGGGGAGCTGTTTTTT
TRBJ2-1 TRBV7-8 - TRBD1 CASSSPALYRGLEQFF TGTGCCAGCAGCTCCCCAGCCCTTTACAGGGGGCTTGAGCAGTTCTTC
TRBJ1-5 TRBV7-6 - TRBD1 CASSSGTGGNQPQHF TGTGCCAGCAGCTCCGGGACAGGGGGCAATCAGCCCCAGCATTTT
TRBJ2-5 TRBV28 - - CASRLQETQYF TGTGCCAGCAGGTTACAAGAGACCCAGTACTTC
TRBJ1-1 TRBV27 - - CASSLSVNTEAFF TGTGCCAGCAGTTTATCGGTGAACACTGAAGCTTTCTTT
TRBJ1-6 TRBV13 once TRBD1 CASSLTGGPNSPLHF TGTGCCAGCAGCTTGACAGGGGGACCGAATTCACCCCTCCACTTT
TRBJ1-4 TRBV4-1 - - CASSQTGKRNEKLFF TGCGCCAGCAGCCAGACGGGGAAAAGGAATGAAAAACTGTTTTTT
TRBJ1-4 TRBV7-9 - TRBD1 CASSPTGGVEKLFF TGTGCCAGCAGCCCCACAGGGGGGGTTGAAAAACTGTTTTTT
TRBJ1-4 TRBV5-5 - - CASSPRAGANEKLFF TGTGCCAGCAGCCCCCGGGCGGGGGCTAATGAAAAACTGTTTTTT
TRBJ1-5 TRBV6-1 - TRBD1 CASSRDRVQPQHF TGTGCCAGCAGTCGGGACAGGGTTCAGCCCCAGCATTTT
TRBJ2-6 TRBV7-2 - - CASSLVSLSGANVLTF TGTGCCAGCAGCTTAGTCAGTTTGTCTGGGGCCAACGTCCTGACTTTC
TRBJ2-2 TRBV5-4 - - CASSLNRQEDTGELFF TGTGCCAGCAGCTTAAACAGACAGGAGGACACCGGGGAGCTGTTTTTT
TRBJ1-1 TRBV4-1 - - CASSQTPGGNTEAFF TGCGCCAGCAGCCAAACTCCCGGGGGTAACACTGAAGCTTTCTTT
TRBJ2-1 TRBV28 - TRBD2 CASSAPGGHNEQFF TGTGCCAGCAGTGCTCCGGGGGGGCACAATGAGCAGTTCTTC
TRBJ2-1 TRBV15 once - CATSREGVSSSYNEQFF TGTGCCACCAGCAGAGAGGGGGTTAGCTCCTCCTACAATGAGCAGTTCTTC
TRBJ2-7 TRBV2 - - CATARDYEQYF TGTGCCACCGCTCGAGATTACGAGCAGTACTTC
TRBJ2-7 TRBV15 - TRBD2 CATSRVRYSAGDGYEQYF TGTGCCACCAGCAGGGTCCGATACAGCGCGGGGGATGGCTACGAGCAGTACTTC
TRBJ2-7 TRBV2 - - CASLVVSYEQYF TGTGCCAGCCTGGTCGTCTCGTACGAGCAGTACTTC
TRBJ1-5 TRBV7-9 - - CASSLGSGLSGNQPQHF TGTGCCAGCAGCTTAGGATCAGGGCTTTCTGGCAATCAGCCCCAGCATTTT
TRBJ2-1 TRBV7-2 - - CASSFRGGSQNEQFF TGTGCCAGCAGCTTCCGGGGTGGGAGTCAGAATGAGCAGTTCTTC
TRBJ1-5 TRBV5-8 - TRBD1 CASSRTDRGPQPQHF TGTGCCAGCAGCCGGACGGACAGGGGCCCTCAGCCCCAGCATTTT
TRBJ1-1 TRBV7-6 - - CASSSEGGTEAFF TGTGCCAGCAGCTCCGAGGGCGGCACTGAAGCTTTCTTT
TRBJ1-1 TRBV9 - TRBD1 CASSPGTATEAFF TGTGCCAGCAGCCCCGGGACAGCCACTGAAGCTTTCTTT
TRBJ2-3 TRBV6-1 - - CASSPFITDTQYF TGTGCCAGCAGTCCTTTTATCACAGATACGCAGTATTTT
TRBJ2-3 TRBV18 - TRBD2 CASSPLAGDTTDTQYF TGTGCCAGCTCACCCCTAGCGGGGGACACCACAGATACGCAGTATTTT
TRBJ2-5 TRBV7-9 - TRBD2 CASSLGLAGETQYF TGTGCCAGCAGCCTAGGACTAGCGGGCGAGACCCAGTACTTC
TRBJ1-4 TRBV19 - TRBD1 CASSITSGTAWFGELFF TGTGCCAGTAGTATAACTTCGGGGACAGCTTGGTTTGGAGAACTGTTTTTT